This is a list of T cell receptor beta chains from one sample in a study of cytomegalovirus exposure and HLA in healthy donors. Clones were read by immunoSEQ multiplex PCR, and TCRdb kept only the in-frame ones, dropping some. The profile shows about 170,000 clones, around three quarters of them singletons. The sample taken for sequencing was PBMCs. All receptors derive from a woman between 25 and 40 years old in good health and CMV-seropositive. CDR3s include the opening cysteine and the closing phenylalanine or tryptophan. A D gene is named only where the DNA matches it firmly. Clone size appears in some rows only: once, few, many, or a class for an expanded clone.

>TRBJ1-1|TRBD1|TRBV10-3|-
CAIRQGNTEAFF
TGTGCCATCCGACAGGGTAACACTGAAGCTTTCTTT
>TRBJ2-7|TRBD2|TRBV18|-
CASSPRESSGGSSSYEQYF
TGTGCCAGCTCACCACGTGAAAGTAGCGGGGGGTCCAGCTCCTACGAGCAGTACTTC
>TRBJ1-1|-|TRBV28|-
CASSIIRAEAFF
TGTGCCAGCAGCATTATTCGCGCTGAAGCTTTCTTT
>TRBJ1-1|-|TRBV6-5|-
CASSYGQGKRAFF
TGTGCCAGCAGTTACGGTCAGGGGAAGAGAGCTTTCTTT
>TRBJ1-4|-|TRBV28|-
CASSRDSNEKLFF
TGTGCCAGCAGTCGCGACAGTAATGAAAAACTGTTTTTT
>TRBJ2-5|TRBD2|TRBV5-1|-
CASRRGTSGRAQETQYF
TGCGCCAGCAGAAGAGGGACTAGCGGGAGGGCCCAAGAGACCCAGTACTTC
>TRBJ1-6|-|TRBV27|-
CASSLNGGDSPLHF
TGTGCCAGCAGTTTAAACGGGGGAGATTCACCCCTCCACTTT
>TRBJ1-1|TRBD1|TRBV5-1|-
CASSLLTGGTEAFF
TGCGCCAGCAGCTTGCTGACAGGGGGGACTGAAGCTTTCTTT
>TRBJ1-5|-|TRBV2|-
CASKQGKERNQPQHF
TGTGCCAGCAAACAGGGTAAGGAGCGCAATCAGCCCCAGCATTTT
>TRBJ2-7|TRBD2|TRBV7-2|-
CASSLAPGLAGVSNEQYF
TGTGCCAGCAGCTTAGCCCCGGGACTAGCGGGAGTATCTAACGAGCAGTACTTC
>TRBJ2-7|TRBD1|TRBV4-1|-
CASSQHLAGGSEQYF
TGCGCCAGCAGCCAACATTTGGCAGGGGGAAGCGAGCAGTACTTC
>TRBJ2-1|TRBD2|TRBV4-1|-
CASSQTSAGDEQFF
TGCGCCAGCAGCCAGACTAGCGCGGGCGATGAGCAGTTCTTC
>TRBJ1-4|-|TRBV30|-
CAWSESGNEKLFF
TGTGCCTGGAGTGAGTCAGGGAATGAAAAACTGTTTTTT
>TRBJ2-1|-|TRBV29-1|-
CSASLGASYNEQFF
TGCAGCGCCTCTTTAGGAGCCTCCTACAATGAGCAGTTCTTC
>TRBJ1-2|-|TRBV19|-
CASSTTGSYGYTF
TGTGCCAGTAGTACCACAGGGTCCTATGGCTACACCTTC
>TRBJ2-5|TRBD1|TRBV5-1|-
CASSTGTAQETQYF
TGCGCCAGCAGCACGGGGACAGCCCAAGAGACCCAGTACTTC
>TRBJ1-1|TRBD1|TRBV4-1|-
CASSRERTGGPDRAFF
TGCGCCAGCAGCCGAGAGCGAACAGGGGGCCCCGATCGGGCTTTCTTT
>TRBJ2-3|TRBD1|TRBV27|-
CASKRTGGKDTQYF
TGTGCCAGCAAAAGGACAGGGGGCAAAGATACGCAGTATTTT
>TRBJ2-6|TRBD1|TRBV30|once
CASPGTGTYGANVLTF
TGTGCCTCACCCGGGACAGGGACATACGGGGCCAACGTCCTGACTTTC
>TRBJ1-2|TRBD1|TRBV6-5|once
CASSLSGTGYYGYTF
TGTGCCAGCAGCCTGTCCGGGACAGGATACTATGGCTACACCTTC
>TRBJ2-7|TRBD1|TRBV30|-
CAWSGTGSYEQYF
TGTGCCTGGAGTGGGACAGGGAGCTACGAGCAGTACTTC
>TRBJ1-5|-|TRBV27|-
CASSFSPSTPQPQHF
TGTGCCAGCAGTTTTTCCCCCTCGACTCCCCAGCCCCAGCATTTT
>TRBJ1-2|TRBD1|TRBV4-1|medium-sized
CASSQATGVYGYTF
TGCGCCAGCAGCCAGGCGACAGGGGTCTATGGCTACACCTTC
>TRBJ1-1|TRBD1|TRBV10-2|-
CASMPGQVSGTEAFF
TGCGCCAGCATGCCGGGACAGGTGAGTGGCACTGAAGCTTTCTTT
>TRBJ2-5|TRBD2|TRBV5-1|-
CASSEGLAGQETQYF
TGCGCCAGCAGCGAAGGACTAGCGGGCCAAGAGACCCAGTACTTC
>TRBJ2-3|TRBD2|TRBV14|-
CASSRHSSSGALYTQYF
TGTGCCAGCAGTAGACACAGCTCTAGCGGCGCACTATATACGCAGTATTTT
>TRBJ2-5|TRBD2|TRBV9|once
CASGPGLAGGETQYF
TGTGCCAGCGGACCGGGACTAGCGGGAGGAGAGACCCAGTACTTC
>TRBJ2-7|TRBD2|TRBV5-4|-
CASSLKGGSYEQYF
TGTGCCAGCAGCTTAAAGGGAGGGTCCTACGAGCAGTACTTC
>TRBJ2-1|TRBD2|TRBV10-3|-
CAISEKVGLSGGSNEQFF
TGTGCCATCAGTGAAAAAGTGGGGTTGAGCGGGGGGTCCAATGAGCAGTTCTTC
>TRBJ1-3|TRBD1|TRBV5-4|-
CASSLGTATLSGNTIYF
TGTGCCAGCAGTCTGGGGACAGCTACTCTCTCTGGAAACACCATATATTTT
>TRBJ2-1|TRBD2|TRBV6-1|-
CASSRWGGGFDEQFF
TGTGCCAGCAGCCGGTGGGGGGGTGGTTTCGATGAGCAGTTCTTC
>TRBJ1-6|-|TRBV28|-
CASSFGANSPLHF
TGTGCCAGCAGTTTTGGGGCCAATTCACCCCTCCACTTT
>TRBJ1-2|-|TRBV9|-
CASSGLQGGGYGYTF
TGTGCCAGCAGCGGATTACAGGGAGGGGGATATGGCTACACCTTC
>TRBJ1-5|TRBD1|TRBV2|-
CASSAGQANQPQHF
TGTGCCAGCAGTGCGGGACAGGCCAATCAGCCCCAGCATTTT
>TRBJ2-6|TRBD1|TRBV5-1|-
CASSRTGTGANVLTF
TGCGCCAGCAGCAGGACAGGGACCGGGGCCAACGTCCTGACTTTC
>TRBJ1-2|-|TRBV28|-
CASSSYRNYGYTF
TGTGCCAGCAGTTCTTACCGGAACTATGGCTACACCTTC
>TRBJ1-1|-|TRBV4-2|-
CASSQEWVGDTEAFF
TGTGCCAGCAGCCAAGAATGGGTCGGGGACACTGAAGCTTTCTTT
>TRBJ1-1|-|TRBV6-1|few
CASSEGGVNTEAFF
TGTGCCAGCAGCGAAGGGGGGGTGAACACTGAAGCTTTCTTT
>TRBJ1-3|-|TRBV9|-
CASSVGGRSGNTIYF
TGTGCCAGCAGCGTAGGGGGCCGCTCTGGAAACACCATATATTTT
>TRBJ2-7|-|TRBV6-5|-
CASREGQGIEQYF
TGTGCCAGCAGGGAAGGCCAGGGTATCGAGCAGTACTTC
>TRBJ1-2|TRBD1|TRBV5-6|-
CASSFPGETGLYGYTF
TGTGCCAGCAGCTTTCCAGGCGAGACAGGGCTCTATGGCTACACCTTC
>TRBJ1-4|-|TRBV4-3|-
CASSQEVSRGRETNEKLFF
TGCGCCAGCAGCCAAGAGGTATCGCGGGGCCGGGAAACTAATGAAAAACTGTTTTTT
>TRBJ2-7|-|TRBV7-8|-
CASSLARSGISYEQYF
TGTGCCAGCAGCTTAGCGCGGTCAGGGATATCCTACGAGCAGTACTTC
>TRBJ2-2|-|TRBV27|-
CASSFDWRGTGELFF
TGTGCCAGCAGTTTCGATTGGAGGGGCACCGGGGAGCTGTTTTTT
>TRBJ2-7|-|TRBV2|-
CASSVQSGAYEQYF
TGTGCCAGCAGTGTCCAGAGCGGAGCATACGAGCAGTACTTC
>TRBJ2-7|TRBD1|TRBV6-1|-
CASSVRDRGYEQYF
TGTGCCAGCAGTGTCCGGGACAGGGGGTACGAGCAGTACTTC
>TRBJ2-5|-|TRBV18|-
CASSPREAETQYF
TGTGCCAGCTCACCACGGGAGGCGGAGACCCAGTACTTC
>TRBJ1-5|TRBD1|TRBV2|-
CASNKDRGSNQPQHF
TGTGCCAGTAACAAAGACAGGGGAAGCAATCAGCCCCAGCATTTT
>TRBJ1-2|-|TRBV11-2|-
CASSPDPGHSYGYTF
TGTGCCAGCAGCCCGGATCCGGGACACAGCTATGGCTACACCTTC
>TRBJ1-1|-|TRBV7-6|-
CASSFEGHTEAFF
TGTGCCAGCAGCTTTGAGGGCCACACTGAAGCTTTCTTT
>TRBJ2-1|-|TRBV5-1|-
CASSSDTSYNEQFF
TGCGCCAGCAGCTCGGACACTTCCTACAATGAGCAGTTCTTC